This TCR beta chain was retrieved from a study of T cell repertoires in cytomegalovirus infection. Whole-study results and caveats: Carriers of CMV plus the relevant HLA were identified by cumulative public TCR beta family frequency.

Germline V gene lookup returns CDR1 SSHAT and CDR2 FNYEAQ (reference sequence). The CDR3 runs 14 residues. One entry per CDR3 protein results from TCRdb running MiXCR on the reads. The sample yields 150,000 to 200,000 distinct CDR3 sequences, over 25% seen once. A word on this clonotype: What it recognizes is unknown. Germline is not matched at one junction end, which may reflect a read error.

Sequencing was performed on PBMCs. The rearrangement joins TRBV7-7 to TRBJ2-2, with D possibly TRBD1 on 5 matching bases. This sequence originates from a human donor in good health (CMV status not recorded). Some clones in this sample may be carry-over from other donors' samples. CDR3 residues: CASSPGRDTGELFF. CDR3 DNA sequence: TGTGCTAGCAGCCCAGGGCGTGACACCGGGGAGCTGTTTTTT.